This T cell receptor (beta chain) was captured by sequencing in a study of cytomegalovirus exposure and HLA in healthy donors listed by TCRdb under 2017. The study in broad terms: An earlier analysis of more than 550 of the donors reported 276 Gb of sequence data and some 110 million unique TCR beta sequences obtained from about 180 million T cells. The study used immunosequencing to profile the T cell repertoires of 666 subjects and linked those repertoires to cytomegalovirus serostatus. Every repertoire in the discovery cohort had been generated on one and the same sequencing platform. An earlier analysis of 587 of the donors used high-throughput TCR beta sequencing to judge whether each TCR beta V gene segment behaved as functional or pseudogenic. Both class I and class II loci were covered by HLA typing, at four-digit resolution. In the later analysis, no new phenotypic data were used to find candidate immune exposures; instead, reliance was placed on TCR beta sequences and their occurrence across donors. In a later genetic analysis, genome-wide SNP genotypes for 398 of the 666 donors were used, and that subset was treated as a discovery cohort. Typing coverage varied by locus: roughly 620-640 donors for A, B, C, DRB1 and DQB1; approximately 500 for DQA1; 600 to 610 for DPA1; around 450 for DPB1. To predict cytomegalovirus infection status, the study combined high-throughput TCR immunosequencing, statistical association of individual TCRs with disease status, and machine learning. In addition to the first cohort of around 670 subjects, a separate validation cohort of 130 or so different subjects was used. In a later analysis, previously published TCR beta repertoires from about 640 donors were re-analyzed and high-resolution HLA genotyping was added so that TCR occurrence patterns could be studied. The study aimed to test whether cataloging public T cell receptors could reveal signatures of past pathogen exposure. An early release that covered 500 to 800 HLA-typed donors contained about 300 gigabases of sequencing data and around 80 million unique TCR sequences. Across around 400 genotyped donors of the cohort, an average of roughly 250,000 unique TCR beta nucleotide sequences per donor were sequenced, and 15% to 20% of those sequences were non-productive. Among the roughly 410 genotyped donors, approximately 81% belonged to the genetic ancestry cluster associated with self-reported Caucasian donors. Because of strong linkage in the cohort, 4 to 6 DR-DQ haplotypes were treated as single units for association and clustering. Donor age, sex, ethnicity and CMV serostatus were collected together with the repertoire data. Study-wide findings and limitations: Because HLA typing was unavailable for some donors at each locus, only the typed subset was used in association tests. Compared with the approximately 720-donor mean, donors in an Asian-associated ancestry cluster had fewer N-insertions in productive TCRs, according to a later genetic analysis. The classifier was reported to diagnose cytomegalovirus status with high specificity and sensitivity in both the original and validation cohorts. According to the authors, the approach could potentially be generalized to other disease states and immunological phenotypes. Correlated functional status among segregating V segments might be attributable to linkage disequilibrium, but an unknown experimental factor could not be ruled out. In vitro tests confirmed that a few of the cytomegalovirus-associated TCR beta chains recognize cytomegalovirus antigens. A further reported finding was that TCR beta sequences accurately predicted the HLA-A and HLA-B alleles for most subjects in the first cohort. Strong co-occurrence of HLA alleles, especially DR and DQ, made assigning TCR associations to individual alleles difficult. Several of the top co-occurrence clusters appeared to be linked to parvovirus B19, influenza, CMV and Epstein-Barr virus, according to a later analysis. At a false discovery rate of 0.05, a later analysis linked under 20,000 TCR beta sequences to specific HLA alleles. In the study, 150 to 200 TCR beta chains were listed as associated with cytomegalovirus. V-gene and J-gene trimming of TCR beta chains was associated with a missense DCLRE1C variant in a later genetic analysis, and the association was replicated in an independent cohort. Because counts were too low, more than 15 rarely observed V segments, including chromosome 9 orphons, were excluded from the earlier analysis of under 650 of the donors. Broadly in line with IMGT annotations, most TCR beta V segments showed up in productive rearrangements about 87% or about 30% of the time in an earlier analysis of several hundred of the donors. In a later analysis, most CMV-associated TCR beta chains were found to appear HLA-restricted, with HLA associations seemingly driven largely by CMV exposure. The sequencing pipeline was judged likely to have produced a cluster of highly shared sequence variants as a technical artifact. Presence/absence analyses assumed roughly uniform sequencing depth across donors, an assumption that may not hold. In a later analysis, the rate of TCR association differed among HLA loci, with DRB1 alleles having the most associated TCRs and HLA-C alleles having the fewest. Only TCR beta chains were sequenced in this cohort, and the absence of alpha or paired-chain data limited detectable features. While some public TCRs were present in many individuals, most TCR sequences turned up only very rarely across donors. In a later analysis, HLA-associated TCR beta chains showed more clonal expansion and lower generation probabilities than non-associated chains that were equally common. The 87-base-pair reads could not distinguish some IMGT-functional V segments, including TRBV6-2 and TRBV6-3, so those segments were excluded. Immune exposure information for the cohort was limited to CMV serostatus.

The library was obtained by the immunoSEQ multiplex PCR assay. For the multiplex PCR, a mixture combining 60 forward primers for TCR Vbeta segments and 13 reverse primers for TCR Jbeta segments was used. The CDR3 region of rearranged TCR beta genes was amplified from genomic DNA by a multiplex PCR assay. On the Illumina HiSeq System, the amplified TCR beta libraries were sequenced as 87-base-pair reads. Per the source publication's procedure: A later analysis tallied tens of millions of unique TCR beta chains across the 660 or so repertoires, and approximately 12 million of those chains were shared by two or more donors. Raw reads were error-corrected and collapsed into unique sequences with a nearest-neighbor algorithm that merged closely related sequences to remove PCR and sequencing errors. CDR3 sequences were aligned to IMGT reference sequences to assign V, D and J gene segments. For a sequence to be retained, a match of at least six nucleotides to both a V gene segment and a J gene segment was required. Rearrangements were called productive when the CDR3 lacked stop codons and stayed in frame with V and J; all others were non-productive. CDR3 was defined by IMGT convention, running from the second conserved V-encoded cysteine to the conserved J-encoded phenylalanine. Sequences without an unambiguous match to a single V gene segment were excluded from the earlier analysis of approximately 560 of the donors. An earlier analysis of over 450 of the donors classified V segments as functional when productive rearrangements were above 56.7% and as segregating when the standard deviation between donors was above 5%. A statistical classification framework was built for diagnosing cytomegalovirus status from the catalog of TCR beta chain sequences. In a later analysis, TCR nucleotide sequences were compared against IMGT/GENE-DB human TR gene sequences so that V and J genes could be assigned. A later analysis assigned CDR3 sequences and most-parsimonious VDJ recombination scenarios with the TCRdist pipeline. In a later analysis, each TCR beta chain was defined by its CDR3 amino acid sequence together with its V-gene family, and reads without a unique V-gene family were excluded. A later analysis removed several hundred highly shared, low-generation-probability nucleotide sequences to deal with suspected cross-contamination and a sequencing artifact. For each public chain, a later analysis derived a clonal expansion index from normalized ranks of inferred template counts within each repertoire. In a later analysis, generation probabilities were computed with a VDJ recombination model fitted to out-of-frame rearrangements, and the resulting probabilities were checked against IGoR. A later analysis scored TCR-TCR, TCR-HLA and TCR-CMV co-occurrence with hypergeometric tests, applying a repertoire-size bias correction to TCR pairs. To estimate false discovery rates, a later analysis permuted the HLA or CMV assignments 20 times. In a later analysis, co-occurring TCRs were grouped using DBSCAN, with TCRdist sequence similarity added in when clustering inside HLA-allele-positive subsets. Repertoires with fewer than 30,000 or more than 120,000 public chains were left out of co-occurrence clustering, as were about five repertoires with anomalous nucleotide sharing. The table comes from immuneACCESS by way of TCRdb, which keeps in-frame sequences with V and J called. Part of the clones is missing from these tables; in studies checked, under half for an unresolved V gene and the rest for unknown reasons. V and J calls plus clone size are reproduced from that table; the DNA served to infer D and trimming. This sample is represented by some 110,000 clones; around a tenth of them were singletons. 3% of the sample comes from the top ten.

The germline V gene encodes CDR1 MDHEN and CDR2 SYDVKM. Spanning cysteine to phenylalanine, the CDR3 consists of 13 amino acids. The kept DNA is CDR3 alone, 39 bases in frame from the first base. In total, 600 or so healthy bone marrow donors made up the cohort. All cohort members were sampled while nominally healthy, although unrecorded immune exposures were likely present. The donor was CMV seronegative and belonged to the group of 350 to 400 seronegative cohort members. Each donor provided a peripheral blood sample, and peripheral blood mononuclear cells were used for TCR beta sequencing. Genomic DNA extraction from the blood cell samples was performed with the Qiagen DNeasy Blood Extraction Kit. This clone showed up just a few times. Its cognate antigen has yet to be identified. An end of the junction differs from the germline gene, which may be a read error.

This chain joins TRBV28 to TRBJ2-3, with the identity of the D gene unclear. The receptor comes from a man aged 30-40 years in good health and CMV-seronegative. Sequenced input: PBMCs. CDR3 loop: CTSSETRRDTQYF. The nucleotides read TGTACCAGCAGTGAAACCCGGAGAGATACGCAGTATTTT.